This T cell receptor (beta chain) stems from a study of T cells in Graves' hyperthyroidism and ophthalmopathy. Study-level points and caveats: Also found in blood were most expanded thyroid clonotypes above 0.001.

From RNA transcripts, TCR beta CDR3 regions were amplified. TCR CDR3 underwent first-round RT-PCR with the HTBI primer set. TCRdb independently ran MiXCR on the multiplex PCR reads; one entry per CDR3 protein. Found here are fewer than 450,000 distinct CDR3 sequences, about a sixth of them singletons; the top ten hold 30% to 35%. The table lists this clonotype with many counts. Its antigen is as yet unknown. The sequencing sample was made of blood. This clonotype originated in a woman between 25 and 40 years old with Graves' hyperthyroidism that later progressed to Graves' ophthalmopathy.

CDR3 region: CASSPRDLNTGELFF. In nucleotides, the CDR3 is TGTGCCAGCAGTCCTAGGGACCTGAACACCGGGGAGCTGTTTTTT. V usage is TRBV12-3 or TRBV12-4 and J usage is TRBJ2-2, with D perhaps given as TRBD1 or TRBD2 (5 bases each). This CDR3 has 15 residues. Between the trimmed V and J ends, which lost 5 bases and 1 base, there was a span of 11 bases.